The TCR beta chain described here comes from a study of blood T cell repertoires in COVID-19. Assay used: immunoSEQ multiplex PCR; TCRdb lists only in-frame clones, some missing. Seen here are around 340,000 clones, around 83% observed once, and the top ten hold almost 3%. Trimming shortened V by 0 bases and J by 7 bases, and 13 bases separated the two germline ends. The CDR3 totals 15 residues. Germline V gene sequence: CDR1 MNHNY, CDR2 SVGAGI (reference sequence). Sequenced sample: peripheral blood. V gene TRBV6-6 combines with J gene TRBJ2-1, with D perhaps matching TRBD1 (6 bases). This sequence originates from a man aged 30 to 45 with active or convalescent COVID-19. Here the CDR3 DNA reads TGTGCCAGCAGTTACTCAGGGACATTAGGGAATGAGCAGTTCTTC. Its translation is CASSYSGTLGNEQFF.